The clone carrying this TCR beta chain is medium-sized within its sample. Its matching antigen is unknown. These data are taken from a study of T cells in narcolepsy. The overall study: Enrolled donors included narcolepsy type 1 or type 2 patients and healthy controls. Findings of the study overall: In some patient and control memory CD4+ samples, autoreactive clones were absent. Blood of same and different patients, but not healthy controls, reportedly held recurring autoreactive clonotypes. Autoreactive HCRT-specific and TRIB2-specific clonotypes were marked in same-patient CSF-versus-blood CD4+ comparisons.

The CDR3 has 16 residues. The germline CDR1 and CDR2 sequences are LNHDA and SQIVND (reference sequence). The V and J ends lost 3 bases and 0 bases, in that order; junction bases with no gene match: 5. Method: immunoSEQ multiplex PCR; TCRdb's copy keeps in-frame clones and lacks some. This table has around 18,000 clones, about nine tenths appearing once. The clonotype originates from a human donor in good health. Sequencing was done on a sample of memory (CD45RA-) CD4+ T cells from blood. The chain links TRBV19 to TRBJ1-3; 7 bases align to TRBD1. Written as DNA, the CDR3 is TGTGCCAGTAGTATTGATCGGGACAGCTCTGGAAACACCATATATTTT. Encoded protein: CASSIDRDSSGNTIYF.